The present TCR beta chain was sequenced within a study of identical twins (dated by TCRdb to about 2016). Regarding the research as a whole: To test whether fetal clonotypes persist, this study deep-sequenced TCR alpha and beta repertoires from monozygotic twins, from unrelated adults of various ages, and from cord blood. To rule out contamination, the twin experiments were replicated at different times with different library preparation protocols.

The receptor library was made with 5' RACE. Sequencing took place on an Illumina HiSeq 2000. Template switching added a universal primer binding site, and the final cDNA carried a unique molecular identifier that allowed TCR cDNA molecules to be counted accurately. Specific primers in the conserved constant-segment region were used to synthesize first-strand cDNA for TCR alpha and beta chains. Each cDNA library was double barcoded, with a SMART-Mk sample barcode plus Illumina barcodes, to control for contamination. TruSeq adapter sequences, together with Illumina sample barcodes, were added in two successive PCR steps. The Illumina HiSeq platform was used with custom primers to sequence TCR alpha and beta cDNA libraries. In the source study's methods: Raw reads were processed with MiGEC to extract unique molecular identifiers, and MiXCR was used to determine CDR3 positions. Recombination models were inferred per individual with the repgenHMM and IGoR tools using an EM algorithm. The analysis of shared clonotypes was done with the tcR package in R, with sharing normalized by the product of cloneset sizes. To study raw recombination free of thymic and clonal selection effects, out-of-frame nonproductive sequences were analyzed. TCRdb passed the public sequencing reads through fastp at Q25 and MiXCR, retaining productive beta sequences. Entries that share a CDR3 protein sequence are merged under the most common genes and DNA. These V and J calls are TCRdb output, not the study's own analysis. For this sample the table gives around 240,000 distinct CDR3 sequences, of which roughly 7% were detected only once. Roughly 3.6% of the sample belongs to the ten largest clones.

About this clonotype: Its antigen has not been determined. No clone much larger than this one lies a single base away; base qualities are absent.

Overall study results and their limits: Compared with coincidental sharing between unrelated individuals, an excess of low generation-probability sequences was observed among out-of-frame TCR alpha sequences shared between twins. Out-of-frame TCR alpha sharing in monozygotic twins was systematically underestimated by recombination models, whereas sharing between unrelated individuals was in agreement with the recombination models. Because the same donors could not be followed over many years, the conclusions relied on cross-sectional statistical analysis. Invariant T cells such as MAIT and iNKT could partly confound zero-insertion analyses, though diverse VJ usage argued against this for most clonotypes. A weaker excess of twin sharing was found in beta out-of-frame sequences because the signal-to-noise ratio was lowered by fewer shared sequences. Fewer insertions were carried by abundant cord blood beta clonotypes, a similar but weaker trend appeared in young adult naive repertoires, and no such trend appeared in memory repertoires.

Every donor in the study was a healthy Caucasian. Three pairs of female monozygotic twins, all aged about 18 to 30 years, made up the twin cohort. Miltenyi CD45RO+ enrichment and human naive T-cell isolation kits were used to isolate memory (CD45RO+) and naive T cells from PBMC. According to the germline V gene, CDR1 reads SGHAT and CDR2 reads FQNNGV. V loses 5 bases of germline sequence and J loses 1 base, and the interval between the two ends is 11 bases. Counted from cysteine to phenylalanine, this CDR3 has 14 amino acids. The sequence is cut down to CDR3 DNA, 42 bases in frame from base 1. The data were also submitted as part of a second study, on yellow fever vaccine responses in identical twins. The other study reports the following: The authors reported that the T cell response to vaccination in identical twins appeared partly convergent and partly personalized. In the study, vaccine-responding T cell clones were precisely tracked in identical twins.

The sequenced sample consisted of memory (CD45RO+) T cells sorted from blood. Taken with the paper, the label for cell subset or site translates to: CD45RO+ enriched T cells. The V and J genes are TRBV11-2 and TRBJ2-5, with a tentative D call of TRBD1 or TRBD2, each matching 5 bases. The sequence was collected from a woman aged 18-29 years in good health. In nucleotide form, the sequence is TGTGCCAGCAGCCTCATGGGGACCCAAGAGACCCAGTACTTC. Its protein product is CASSLMGTQETQYF.